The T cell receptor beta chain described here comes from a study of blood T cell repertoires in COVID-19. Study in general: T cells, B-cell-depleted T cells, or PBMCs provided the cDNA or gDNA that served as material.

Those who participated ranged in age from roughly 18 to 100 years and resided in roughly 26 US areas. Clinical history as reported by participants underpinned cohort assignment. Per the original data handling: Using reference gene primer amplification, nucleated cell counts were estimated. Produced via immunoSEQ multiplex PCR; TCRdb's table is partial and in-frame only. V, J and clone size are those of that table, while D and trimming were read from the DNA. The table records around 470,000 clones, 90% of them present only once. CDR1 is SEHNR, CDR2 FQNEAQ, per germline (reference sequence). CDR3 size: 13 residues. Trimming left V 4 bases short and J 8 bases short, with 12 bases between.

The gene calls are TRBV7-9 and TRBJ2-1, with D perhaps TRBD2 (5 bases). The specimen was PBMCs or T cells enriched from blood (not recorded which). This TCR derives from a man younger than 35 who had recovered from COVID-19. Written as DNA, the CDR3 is TGTGCCAGCAGCTCGAGGGATACGGATGAGCAGTTCTTC. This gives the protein CASSSRDTDEQFF.